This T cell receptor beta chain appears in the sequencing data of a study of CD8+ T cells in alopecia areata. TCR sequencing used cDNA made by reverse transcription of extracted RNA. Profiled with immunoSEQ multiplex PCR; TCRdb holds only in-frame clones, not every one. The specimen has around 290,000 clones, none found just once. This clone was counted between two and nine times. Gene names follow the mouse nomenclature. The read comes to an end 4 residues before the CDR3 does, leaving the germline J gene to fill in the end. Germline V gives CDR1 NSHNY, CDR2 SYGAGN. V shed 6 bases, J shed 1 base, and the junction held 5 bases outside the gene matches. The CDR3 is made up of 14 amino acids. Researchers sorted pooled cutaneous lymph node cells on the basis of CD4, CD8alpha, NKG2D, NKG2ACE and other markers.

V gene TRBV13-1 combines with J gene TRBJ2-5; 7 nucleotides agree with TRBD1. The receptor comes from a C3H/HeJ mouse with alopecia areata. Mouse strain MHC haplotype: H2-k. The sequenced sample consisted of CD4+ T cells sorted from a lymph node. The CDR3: CASKQGLYQDTQYF. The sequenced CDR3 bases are TGTGCCAGCAAACAGGGGCTCTACCAAGAC.